This T cell receptor (beta chain) was obtained from a study of blood T cells in healthy people across ages. Only a few counts were recorded for this clonotype. Its cognate antigen is unknown. Then a second PCR, running about 6 to 12 cycles, was carried out with a sample-barcoded 5' primer and a J-beta primer mix. TCRdb used MiXCR to reprocess the 5' RACE reads, holding one entry per CDR3 protein. The data contain about 640,000 distinct CDR3 sequences, around three fifths of them singletons. CDR3 length: 14 amino acids. J was trimmed by 2 bases and V by 8 bases; bases with no gene match: 5. Study-wide findings and caveats: The CMV status of each donor remained undetermined, and this could have confounded shifts in expanded clonotypes. The study found more naive CD4+ cells and higher diversity in long-lived than aged donors.

The chain links TRBV12-3 or TRBV12-4 to TRBJ2-3, with 9 positions matching TRBD1. Sequenced input: blood. The TCR was taken from a man between 60 and 75 years old in good health. Written as DNA, the CDR3 is TGTGCCAGCTTCCGGACAGGGGCCACAGATACGCAGTATTTT. It codes for CASFRTGATDTQYF.